The 19 T cell receptor beta chains reported below all come from one sample, sequenced in a study of T-cell reconstitution after alpha-beta-depleted transplantation in children. Using unique molecular identifiers, the investigators prepared the TCRbeta library. Using its own MiXCR run on the PCR reads, TCRdb lists one record per CDR3 protein. The table lists 500,000 or so distinct CDR3 sequences, roughly 11% of them singletons. This material consisted of PBMCs, mostly from graft donor cells, taken 180 days after TCRalphabeta/CD19-depleted stem cell transplant. The receptors were gathered from a female patient aged 2 to 10 who had a stem cell transplant for aplastic anemia, so the T cells may come from the graft donor.

The gene calls are TRBV3-1 and TRBJ1-1; 7 bases are a match to TRBD1. Germline loops: CDR1 LGHDT, CDR2 YNNKEL (reference sequence). This CDR3 spans 17 amino acids. Trimming cost V 5 bases and J 6 bases; bases outside gene matches: 18. CDR3 DNA sequence: TGTGCCAGCAGCAGTCCCGGGACAGTGTTGAGGTTCGCTGAAGCTTTCTTT. Its translation is CASSSPGTVLRFAEAFF.

V gene TRBV7-3 combines with J gene TRBJ2-1, with 12 nucleotides matching TRBD2. V trimming: 5 bases; J trimming: 1 base; junction bases outside the gene matches: 6. CDR1 is SGHTA, CDR2 FQGTGA, per germline. This CDR3 spans 17 amino acids. The CDR3 DNA sequence: TGTGCCAGCAGCCGAATGACTAGCGGGAGATCCTACAATGAGCAGTTCTTC. Translated: CASSRMTSGRSYNEQFF.

V gene TRBV28 combines with J gene TRBJ1-5; TRBD1 matches 7 bases. V shed 2 bases, J shed 0 bases, and the junction held 4 bases outside the gene matches. CDR1 and CDR2 from the germline V gene are MDHEN and SYDVKM. This CDR3 comprises 16 residues. CDR3 nucleotides: TGTGCCAGCAGTTTACTTGGACAGGATAGCAATCAGCCCCAGCATTTT. Its translation: CASSLLGQDSNQPQHF.

This clonotype was counted between two and nine times. This chain uses TRBV15 with TRBJ2-5, with D perhaps TRBD1 or TRBD2 (5 bases each). Germline assignment: CDR1 LNHNV and CDR2 YYDKDF (reference sequence). V lost 0 bases and J lost 4, with 27 bases in between. The CDR3 has 20 amino acids. The CDR3 loop is CATSRDKAFAGDLMGETQYF. CDR3 nucleotide sequence: TGTGCCACCAGCAGAGATAAAGCCTTCGCCGGGGACCTTATGGGAGAGACCCAGTACTTC.

The V and J genes are TRBV28 and TRBJ2-7; the match to TRBD1 covers 8 bases. The V segment lost 3 bases and the J segment 2 bases; nucleotides outside the gene matches: 9. The germline V gene has CDR1 MDHEN and CDR2 SYDVKM. This CDR3 contains 16 residues. In DNA form, the CDR3 reads TGTGCCAGCAGTTTCCTTTTGGACAGGGCAACCTACGAGCAGTACTTC. Translating it yields CASSFLLDRATYEQYF. The variable domain in full, with the rest retrieved from reference TRBV28 and TRBJ2-7, is DVKVTQSSRYLVKRTGEKVFLECVQDMDHENMFWYRQDPGLGLRLIYFSYDVKMKEKGDIPEGYSVSREKKERFSLILESASTNQTSMYLCASSFLLDRATYEQYFGPGTRLTVT.

This clonotype was found many times. This sequence joins TRBV12-3 or TRBV12-4 and TRBJ2-1; D is uncertain. The CDR3 extends over 12 amino acids. The V end lost 7 bases, the J end lost 6 bases, and 10 bases lay between the germline ends. CDR3 region: CASTLTLNEQFF. In nucleotides, the CDR3 is TGTGCCAGCACTCTAACCCTCAATGAGCAGTTCTTC.

This clonotype was found a few times. The chain combines TRBV29-1 with TRBJ2-5; 9 bases line up with TRBD2. The V and J ends lost 7 bases and 2 bases, in that order; junction bases with no gene match: 11. The CDR3 is 15 residues long. CDR1 and CDR2 (germline): SQVTM, ANQGSEA. In nucleotides, the CDR3 is TGCAGCGCAACCCCGGGGGCGGGAGGGCAAGAGACCCAGTACTTC. Residues: CSATPGAGGQETQYF.

This clonotype came up a few times. This chain uses TRBV5-6 with TRBJ2-2; maybe TRBD1 (5 bases). This CDR3 region has 16 residues. Germline CDR1 is SGHDT and CDR2 is YYEEEE. V was cut by 0 bases and J by 4 bases, with 13 bases left in between. CDR3 region: CASSLAGFAITGELFF. The CDR3, as DNA: TGTGCCAGCAGCTTGGCAGGGTTTGCGATCACCGGGGAGCTGTTTTTT.

This clonotype occurred a few times. The chain is built from TRBV20-1 and TRBJ2-2; D gene uncertain. CDR3 size: 13 residues. Trimming pared 2 bases from V and 2 bases from J, leaving 6 bases between. Germline CDR1 and CDR2: DFQATT and SNEGSKA (reference sequence). As DNA, the CDR3 is TGCAGTGCTAGACAACTTAACACCGGGGAGCTGTTTTTT. It encodes CSARQLNTGELFF.

The chain links TRBV28 to TRBJ1-6; D is ambiguous. Trimming pared 2 bases from V and 14 bases from J, leaving 16 bases between. This CDR3 is built from 14 residues. CDR1 MDHEN and CDR2 SYDVKM come from the germline V gene. The CDR3 loop reads CASSLKLGVSSLHF. CDR3 coding DNA: TGTGCCAGCAGTTTAAAACTGGGCGTTTCGTCCCTCCACTTT. The full variable domain, rest sourced from reference TRBV28 and TRBJ1-6, is DVKVTQSSRYLVKRTGEKVFLECVQDMDHENMFWYRQDPGLGLRLIYFSYDVKMKEKGDIPEGYSVSREKKERFSLILESASTNQTSMYLCASSLKLGVSSLHFGNGTRLTVT.

The rearrangement joins TRBV12-3 or TRBV12-4 to TRBJ1-1; D remains unclear. This CDR3 contains 13 residues. V dropped 4 bases and J dropped 2 bases, with 8 bases sitting between them. The CDR3 here is CASSSMSNTEAFF. For the CDR3, the DNA is TGTGCCAGCAGTTCCATGTCAAACACTGAAGCTTTCTTT.

In this sample, this clonotype turned up a few times. The rearrangement links TRBV25-1 to TRBJ1-4; D uncertain. The V end lost 4 bases, the J end lost 6 bases, and 15 bases lay between the germline ends. The CDR3 loop spans 15 amino acids. In germline, CDR1 is MGHDK, CDR2 SYGVNS. The CDR3 DNA reads as TGTGCCAGCAGTGCGAGGACCGAGGCTGATGAAAAACTGTTTTTT. Amino acid sequence: CASSARTEADEKLFF.

This clonotype appeared a few times. CDR3 amino acids: CASSQPGQYYEQYF. CDR3 nucleotide sequence: TGTGCCAGCAGCCAACCGGGACAGTACTACGAGCAGTACTTC. V gene TRBV3-1 combines with J gene TRBJ2-7, with 7 nucleotides matching TRBD1. V shed 2 bases and J 3 bases; nucleotides not matched to a gene: 4. The CDR3 sequence is 14 residues long. Germline CDR1 LGHDT, CDR2 YNNKEL (reference sequence).

This chain uses TRBV19 with TRBJ1-4, with D hard to call. The V gene lost 5 bases and the J gene lost 0 bases, with 4 bases spanning the gap. The CDR3 is 13 residues long. Germline loops: CDR1 LNHDA, CDR2 SQIVND (reference sequence). Here the CDR3 reads CASSLSTNEKLFF. For the CDR3, the DNA is TGTGCCAGTAGTCTCTCAACTAATGAAAAACTGTTTTTT.

In regard to this clonotype: Because it lacks the conserved phenylalanine or tryptophan at the end, this CDR3 is likely a read error. For the CDR3, the DNA is TGTGCCACCCAGGGACTCTTCACCGGGGAGCTGTTTTTA. The encoded protein is CATQGLFTGELFL. J is TRBJ2-2 and V is TRBV24-1; TRBD2 might be the D (6 bases). Germline-derived CDR1 and CDR2 are KGHDR and SFDVKD. Trimming took off 9 bases at V and 4 bases at J, with 11 bases between the two ends. This CDR3 is 13 amino acids long.

This clonotype was seen a handful of times. The chain joins TRBV20-1 to TRBJ2-2; 8 nucleotides line up with TRBD1. V gave up 4 bases and J gave up 6 bases; unmatched junction bases: 7. CDR3 size: 14 residues. The germline V gene encodes CDR1 DFQATT and CDR2 SNEGSKA (reference sequence). The CDR3 nucleotides are TGCAGTGCTAAAGACAGGGGTGGTCCCGGGGAGCTGTTTTTT. This sequence encodes CSAKDRGGPGELFF.

The chain employs TRBV6-5 and TRBJ2-3; TRBD2 matches 12 bases. V was pared by 4 bases and J by 10 bases, with 12 bases of the junction left unmatched. Germline V gene lookup returns CDR1 MNHEY and CDR2 SVGAGI. The length of the CDR3 is 16 residues. In DNA form, the CDR3 reads TGTGCCAGCAGTTCCTCGGCTAGCGGGAGGGAGATTTCGCAGTATTTT. The encoded protein is CASSSSASGREISQYF.

The chain links TRBV7-2 to TRBJ1-3, with D tentatively TRBD1 (5 bases). This CDR3 is 17 amino acids long. The V end lost 4 bases, the J end lost 0 bases, and 16 bases lay between the germline ends. The germline CDR1 and CDR2 sequences are SGHTA and FQGNSA. CDR3 nucleotides: TGTGCCAGCAGCTCGAGGCCGGGACCTCGCTCTGGAAACACCATATATTTT. Its translation is CASSSRPGPRSGNTIYF.

This clonotype was counted ten times or more. The chain employs TRBV3-1 and TRBJ2-1, with D perhaps matching TRBD2 (6 bases). Germline CDR1 is LGHDT and CDR2 is YNNKEL (reference sequence). This CDR3 is built from 16 residues. The ends were cut back, 5 bases at V and 0 bases at J, with 14 bases in the middle. CDR3: CASSRSSASSYNEQFF. The CDR3, as DNA: TGTGCCAGCAGCAGATCTAGCGCGAGCTCCTACAATGAGCAGTTCTTC.